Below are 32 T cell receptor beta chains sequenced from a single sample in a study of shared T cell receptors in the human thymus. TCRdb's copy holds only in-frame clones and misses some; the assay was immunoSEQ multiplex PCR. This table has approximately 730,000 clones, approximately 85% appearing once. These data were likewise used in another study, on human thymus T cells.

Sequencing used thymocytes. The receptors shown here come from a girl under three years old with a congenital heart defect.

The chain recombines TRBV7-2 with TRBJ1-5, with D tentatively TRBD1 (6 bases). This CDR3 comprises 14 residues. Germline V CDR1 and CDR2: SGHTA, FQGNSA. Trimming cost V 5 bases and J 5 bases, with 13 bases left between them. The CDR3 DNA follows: TGTGCCAGCAGCCTCTTACAGGGCTATCAGCCCCAGCATTTT. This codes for CASSLLQGYQPQHF.

CDR3 nucleotides: TGTGCCACCAGCAGAGATAAGCCCCGACAAAGAAACACCATATATTTT. Residues: CATSRDKPRQRNTIYF. The chain joins TRBV15 to TRBJ1-3; no clear D gene. V was shortened by 0 bases and J by 5 bases, with 14 bases between the two germline ends. The CDR3 covers 16 residues. Germline CDR1 is LNHNV and CDR2 is YYDKDF (reference sequence).

This CDR3 reads CASSKRVPYGYTF. In DNA form, the CDR3 reads TGTGCCAGTAGTAAGCGGGTTCCGTATGGCTACACCTTC. The gene calls are TRBV19 and TRBJ1-2; the D is unclear. This CDR3 contains 13 residues. Looked up from germline, CDR1 is LNHDA and CDR2 is SQIVND (reference sequence). V was pared by 4 bases and J by 5 bases, with 11 bases between.

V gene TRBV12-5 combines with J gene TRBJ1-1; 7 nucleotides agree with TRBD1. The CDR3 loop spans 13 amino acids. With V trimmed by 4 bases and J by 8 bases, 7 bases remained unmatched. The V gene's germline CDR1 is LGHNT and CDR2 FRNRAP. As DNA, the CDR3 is TGTGCTAGTGGTTCTATGACAGGGCAAGAAGCTTTCTTT. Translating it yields CASGSMTGQEAFF.

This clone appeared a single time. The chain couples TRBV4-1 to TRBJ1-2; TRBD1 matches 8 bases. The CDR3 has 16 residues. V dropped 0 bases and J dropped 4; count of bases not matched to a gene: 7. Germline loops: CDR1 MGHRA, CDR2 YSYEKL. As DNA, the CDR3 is TGCGCCAGCAGCCAAGAAGACCGACAGGGGTCCTATGGCTACACCTTC. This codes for CASSQEDRQGSYGYTF.

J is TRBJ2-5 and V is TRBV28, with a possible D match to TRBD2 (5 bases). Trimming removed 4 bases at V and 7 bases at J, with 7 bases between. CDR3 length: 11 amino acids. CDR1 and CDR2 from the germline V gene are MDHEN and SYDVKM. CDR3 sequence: CASSSRGTQYF. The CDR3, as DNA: TGTGCCAGCAGTTCCCGGGGGACCCAGTACTTC.

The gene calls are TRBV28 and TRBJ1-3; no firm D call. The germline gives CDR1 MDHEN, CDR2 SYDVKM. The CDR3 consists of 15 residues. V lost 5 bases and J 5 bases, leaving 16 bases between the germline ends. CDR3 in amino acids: CASSPRGNGRNTIYF. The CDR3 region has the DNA TGTGCCAGCAGTCCCAGAGGGAATGGGAGAAACACCATATATTTT.

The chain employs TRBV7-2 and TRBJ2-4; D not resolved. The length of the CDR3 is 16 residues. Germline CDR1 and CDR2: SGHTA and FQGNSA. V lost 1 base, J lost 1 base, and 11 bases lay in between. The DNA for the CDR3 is TGTGCCAGCAGCTTAGTCTTTCGTCCGGCCAAAAACATTCAGTACTTC. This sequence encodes CASSLVFRPAKNIQYF.

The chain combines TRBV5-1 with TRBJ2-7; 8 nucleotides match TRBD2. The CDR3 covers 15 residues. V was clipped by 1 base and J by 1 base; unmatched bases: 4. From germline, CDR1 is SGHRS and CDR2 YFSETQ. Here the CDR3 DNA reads TGCGCCAGCAGCTTGAGACTAGCGCATTCCTACGAGCAGTACTTC. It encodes CASSLRLAHSYEQYF. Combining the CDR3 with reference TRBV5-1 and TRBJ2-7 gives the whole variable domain KAGVTQTPRYLIKTRGQQVTLSCSPISGHRSVSWYQQTPGQGLQFLFEYFSETQRNKGNFPGRFSGRQFSNSRSEMNVSTLELGDSALYLCASSLRLAHSYEQYFGPGTRLTVT.

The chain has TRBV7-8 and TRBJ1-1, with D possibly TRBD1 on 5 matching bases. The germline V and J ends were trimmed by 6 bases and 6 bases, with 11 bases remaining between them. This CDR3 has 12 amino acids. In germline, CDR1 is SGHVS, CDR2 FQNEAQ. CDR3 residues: CASSTRVSEAFF. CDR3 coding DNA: TGTGCCAGCAGTACCAGGGTGTCTGAAGCTTTCTTT.

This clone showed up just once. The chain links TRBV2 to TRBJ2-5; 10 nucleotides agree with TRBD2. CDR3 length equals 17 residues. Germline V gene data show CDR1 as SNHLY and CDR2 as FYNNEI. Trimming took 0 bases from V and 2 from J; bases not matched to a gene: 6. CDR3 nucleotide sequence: TGTGCCAGCAGTGAAGCGCTAGCGGGGGCAAAGCAAGAGACCCAGTACTTC. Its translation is CASSEALAGAKQETQYF.

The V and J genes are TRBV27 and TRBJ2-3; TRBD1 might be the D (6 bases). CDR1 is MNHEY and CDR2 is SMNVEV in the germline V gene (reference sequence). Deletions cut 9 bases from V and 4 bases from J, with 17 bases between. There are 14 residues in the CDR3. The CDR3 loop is CASRGTLRADTQYF. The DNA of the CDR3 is TGTGCCAGTAGGGGGACCCTTCGCGCAGATACGCAGTATTTT.

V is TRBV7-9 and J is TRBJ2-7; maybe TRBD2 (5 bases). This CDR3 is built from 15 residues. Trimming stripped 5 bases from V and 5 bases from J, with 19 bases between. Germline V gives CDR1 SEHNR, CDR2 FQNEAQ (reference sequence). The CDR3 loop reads CASSPQRSRSNEQYF. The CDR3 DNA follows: TGTGCCAGCAGCCCCCAGCGGTCCCGTTCCAACGAGCAGTACTTC.

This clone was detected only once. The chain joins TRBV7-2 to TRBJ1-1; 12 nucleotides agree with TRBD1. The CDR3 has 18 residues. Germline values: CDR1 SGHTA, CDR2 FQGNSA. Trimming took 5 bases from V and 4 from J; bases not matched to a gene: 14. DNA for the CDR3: TGTGCCAGCAGCCCCCAGGCCGGGACAGGGGGCCAGCGCACTGAAGCTTTCTTT. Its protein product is CASSPQAGTGGQRTEAFF.

Written as DNA, the CDR3 is TGTGCCAGCAGACTCCAACAGGGGGCAACTAATGAAAAACTGTTTTTT. Its protein product is CASRLQQGATNEKLFF. The J gene is TRBJ1-4, the V gene TRBV28; TRBD1 matches 8 bases. Germline assignment: CDR1 MDHEN and CDR2 SYDVKM. The trim removed 6 bases at V and 0 bases at J, leaving 6 bases unmatched. The CDR3 is 16 residues long.

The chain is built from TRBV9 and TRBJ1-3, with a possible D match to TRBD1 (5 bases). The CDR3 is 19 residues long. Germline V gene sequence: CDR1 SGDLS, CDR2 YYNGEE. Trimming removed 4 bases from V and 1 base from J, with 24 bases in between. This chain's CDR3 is CASSPIPGGLTLSGNTIYF. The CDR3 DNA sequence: TGTGCCAGCAGCCCCATTCCGGGGGGACTCACCCTTTCTGGAAACACCATATATTTT.

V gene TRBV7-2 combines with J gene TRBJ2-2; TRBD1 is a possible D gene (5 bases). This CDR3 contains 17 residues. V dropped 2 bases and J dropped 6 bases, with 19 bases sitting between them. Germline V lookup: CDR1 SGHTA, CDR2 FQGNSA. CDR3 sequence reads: CASSLHPGHTVPGELFF. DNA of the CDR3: TGTGCCAGCAGCTTACATCCCGGACACACAGTGCCCGGGGAGCTGTTTTTT.

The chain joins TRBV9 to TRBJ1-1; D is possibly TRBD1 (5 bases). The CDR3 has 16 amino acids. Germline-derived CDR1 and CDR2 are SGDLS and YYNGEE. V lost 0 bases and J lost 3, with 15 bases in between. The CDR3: CASSVGPGRVDTEAFF. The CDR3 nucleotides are TGTGCCAGCAGCGTAGGACCAGGGAGGGTTGACACTGAAGCTTTCTTT.

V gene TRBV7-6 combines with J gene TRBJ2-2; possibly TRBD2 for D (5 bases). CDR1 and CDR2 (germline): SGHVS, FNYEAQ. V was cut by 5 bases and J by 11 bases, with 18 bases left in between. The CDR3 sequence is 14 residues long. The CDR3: CASSLTRSGGELFF. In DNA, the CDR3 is TGTGCCAGCAGCCTAACACGGAGCGGAGGAGAGCTGTTTTTT. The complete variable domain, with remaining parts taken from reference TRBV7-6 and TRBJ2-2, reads GAGVSQSPRYKVTKRGQDVALRCDPISGHVSLYWYRQALGQGPEFLTYFNYEAQQDKSGLPNDRFSAERPEGSISTLTIQRTEQRDSAMYRCASSLTRSGGELFFGEGSRLTVL.

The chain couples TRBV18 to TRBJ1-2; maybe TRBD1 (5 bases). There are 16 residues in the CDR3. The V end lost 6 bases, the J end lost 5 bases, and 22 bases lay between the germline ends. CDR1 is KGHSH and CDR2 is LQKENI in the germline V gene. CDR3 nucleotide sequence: TGTGCCAGCTCTCTCACGTCAGGGCCCCCCAATTATGGCTACACCTTC. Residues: CASSLTSGPPNYGYTF.

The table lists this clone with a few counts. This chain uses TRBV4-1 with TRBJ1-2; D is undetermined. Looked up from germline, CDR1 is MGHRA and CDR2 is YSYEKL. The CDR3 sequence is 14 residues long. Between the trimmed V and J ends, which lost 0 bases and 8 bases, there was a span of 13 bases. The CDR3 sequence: CASSQDSRVGGYTF. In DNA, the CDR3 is TGCGCCAGCAGCCAAGATTCGAGGGTGGGCGGCTACACCTTC.

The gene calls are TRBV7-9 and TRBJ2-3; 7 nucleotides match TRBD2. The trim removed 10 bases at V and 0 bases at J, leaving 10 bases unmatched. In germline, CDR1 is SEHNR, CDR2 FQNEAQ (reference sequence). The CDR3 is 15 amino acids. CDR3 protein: CATRMVGLSTDTQYF. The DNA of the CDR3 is TGTGCCACCCGGATGGTGGGACTAAGCACAGATACGCAGTATTTT.

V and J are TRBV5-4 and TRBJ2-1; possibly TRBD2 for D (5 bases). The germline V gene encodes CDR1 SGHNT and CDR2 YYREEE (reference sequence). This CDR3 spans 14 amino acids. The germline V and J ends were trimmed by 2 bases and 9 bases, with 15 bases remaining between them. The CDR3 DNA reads TGTGCCAGCAGCTTTAAGCCACAAGAGGGTGAGCAGTTCTTC. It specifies CASSFKPQEGEQFF.

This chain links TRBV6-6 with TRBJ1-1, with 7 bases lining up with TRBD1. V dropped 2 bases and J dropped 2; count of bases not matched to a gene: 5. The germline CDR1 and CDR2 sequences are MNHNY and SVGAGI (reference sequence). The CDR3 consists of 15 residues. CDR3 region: CASSYGTEINTEAFF. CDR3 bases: TGTGCCAGCAGTTACGGGACAGAAATTAACACTGAAGCTTTCTTT.

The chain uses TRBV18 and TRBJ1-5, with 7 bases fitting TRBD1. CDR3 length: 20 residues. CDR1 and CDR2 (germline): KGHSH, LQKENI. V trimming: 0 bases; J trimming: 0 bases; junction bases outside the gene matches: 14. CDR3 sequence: CASSPPRARGQALSNQPQHF. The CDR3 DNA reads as TGTGCCAGCTCACCACCCCGAGCGAGAGGACAGGCCCTTAGCAATCAGCCCCAGCATTTT.

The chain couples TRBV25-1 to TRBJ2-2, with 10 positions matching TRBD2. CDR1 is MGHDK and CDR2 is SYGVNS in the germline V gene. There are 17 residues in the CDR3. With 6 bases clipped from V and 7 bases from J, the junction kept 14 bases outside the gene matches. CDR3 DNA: TGTGCCAGCAGGGGAGGGGTAGCGGGGGGCCACGGCGGGGAGCTGTTTTTT. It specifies CASRGGVAGGHGGELFF.

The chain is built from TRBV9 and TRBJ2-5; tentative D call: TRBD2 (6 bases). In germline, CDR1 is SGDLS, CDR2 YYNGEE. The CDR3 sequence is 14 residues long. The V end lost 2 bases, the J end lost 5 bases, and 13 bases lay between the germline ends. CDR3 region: CASSVRVGGETQYF. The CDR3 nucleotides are TGTGCCAGCAGCGTTCGGGTGGGGGGTGAGACCCAGTACTTC.

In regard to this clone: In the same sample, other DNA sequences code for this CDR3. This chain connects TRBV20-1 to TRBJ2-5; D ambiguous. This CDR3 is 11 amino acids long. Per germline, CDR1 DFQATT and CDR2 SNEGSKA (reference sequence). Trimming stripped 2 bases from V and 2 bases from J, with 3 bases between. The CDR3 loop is CSARPQETQYF. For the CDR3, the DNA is TGCAGTGCTAGACCACAAGAGACCCAGTACTTC.

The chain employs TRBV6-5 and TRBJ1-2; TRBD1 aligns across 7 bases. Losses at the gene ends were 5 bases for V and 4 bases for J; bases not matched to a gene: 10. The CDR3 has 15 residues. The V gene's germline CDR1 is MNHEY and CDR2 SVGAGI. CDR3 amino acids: CASSTEDRWGYGYTF. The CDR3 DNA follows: TGTGCCAGCAGTACCGAGGACAGGTGGGGCTATGGCTACACCTTC.

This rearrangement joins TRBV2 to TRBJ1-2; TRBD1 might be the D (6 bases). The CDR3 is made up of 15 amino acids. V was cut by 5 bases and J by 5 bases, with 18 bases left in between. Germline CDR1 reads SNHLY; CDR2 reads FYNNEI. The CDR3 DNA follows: TGTGCCAGCAGTCCTATTACCGGGACACCGTATGGCTACACCTTC. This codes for CASSPITGTPYGYTF.

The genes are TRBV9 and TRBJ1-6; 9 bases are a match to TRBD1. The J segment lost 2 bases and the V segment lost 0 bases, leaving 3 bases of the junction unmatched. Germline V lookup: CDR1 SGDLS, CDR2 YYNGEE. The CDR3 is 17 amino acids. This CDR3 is CASSVEDRGPYNSPLHF. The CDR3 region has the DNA TGTGCCAGCAGCGTAGAGGACAGGGGCCCCTATAATTCACCCCTCCACTTT.

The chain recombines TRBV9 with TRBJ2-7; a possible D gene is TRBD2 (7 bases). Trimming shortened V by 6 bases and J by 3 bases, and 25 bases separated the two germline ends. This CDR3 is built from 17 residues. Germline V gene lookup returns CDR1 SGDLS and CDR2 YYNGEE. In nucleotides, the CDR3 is TGTGCCAGCACCCTAGGGGGGGGACAACGAAGCCGCTACGAGCAGTACTTC. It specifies CASTLGGGQRSRYEQYF. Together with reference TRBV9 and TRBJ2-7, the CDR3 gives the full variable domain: DSGVTQTPKHLITATGQRVTLRCSPRSGDLSVYWYQQSLDQGLQFLIQYYNGEERAKGNILERFSAQQFPDLHSELNLSSLELGDSALYFCASTLGGGQRSRYEQYFGPGTRLTVT.